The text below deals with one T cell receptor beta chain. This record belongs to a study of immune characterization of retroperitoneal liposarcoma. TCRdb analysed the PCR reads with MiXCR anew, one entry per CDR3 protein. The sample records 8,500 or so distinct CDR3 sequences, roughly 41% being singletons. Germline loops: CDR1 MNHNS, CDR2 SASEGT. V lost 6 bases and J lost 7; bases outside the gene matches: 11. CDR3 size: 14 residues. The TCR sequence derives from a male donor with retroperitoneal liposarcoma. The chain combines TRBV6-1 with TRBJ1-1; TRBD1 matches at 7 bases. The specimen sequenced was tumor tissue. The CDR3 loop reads CASRDHRDSFEAFF. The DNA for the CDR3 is TGTGCCAGCAGAGACCACCGGGACAGTTTTGAAGCTTTCTTT.